This T cell receptor (beta chain) was documented in a study of T cell repertoires in cytomegalovirus infection. Study-wide context: TCR beta signatures that were public indicated CMV infection and matching HLA type. Study-level findings and limits: CMV carriers having the relevant HLA were flagged by cumulative public TCR beta family frequency.

The CDR3 length is 14 residues. Trimming took off 0 bases at V and 5 bases at J, with 10 bases between the two ends. Germline CDR1 reads LNHNV; CDR2 reads YYDKDF (reference sequence). Each CDR3 protein is one row after TCRdb ran MiXCR on the reads. The table records 200,000 to 250,000 distinct CDR3 sequences, over 20% of them present only once. This clonotype appeared a few times. Antigen specificity is unknown. The sequence derives from a human donor in good health (CMV status not recorded). Some clones in this sample may be carry-over from other donors' samples. What was sequenced was CD8+ T cells from PBMCs. The chain uses TRBV15 and TRBJ2-5; no firm D call. CDR3: CATSRERGGETQYF. CDR3 DNA: TGTGCCACCAGCAGAGAACGAGGCGGCGAGACCCAGTACTTC.